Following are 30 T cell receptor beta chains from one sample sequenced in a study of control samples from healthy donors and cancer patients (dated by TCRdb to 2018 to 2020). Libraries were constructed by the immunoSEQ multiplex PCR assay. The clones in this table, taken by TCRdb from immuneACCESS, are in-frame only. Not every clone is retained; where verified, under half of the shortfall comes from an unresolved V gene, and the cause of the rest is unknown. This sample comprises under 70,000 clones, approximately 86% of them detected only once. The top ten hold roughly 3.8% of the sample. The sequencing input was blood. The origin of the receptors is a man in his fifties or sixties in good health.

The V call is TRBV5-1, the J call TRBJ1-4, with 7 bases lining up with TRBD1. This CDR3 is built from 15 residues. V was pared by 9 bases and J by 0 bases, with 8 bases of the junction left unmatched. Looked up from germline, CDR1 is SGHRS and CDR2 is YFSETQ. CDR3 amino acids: CANKDRVATNEKLFF. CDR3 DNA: TGCGCCAACAAAGACAGGGTCGCAACTAATGAAAAACTGTTTTTT.

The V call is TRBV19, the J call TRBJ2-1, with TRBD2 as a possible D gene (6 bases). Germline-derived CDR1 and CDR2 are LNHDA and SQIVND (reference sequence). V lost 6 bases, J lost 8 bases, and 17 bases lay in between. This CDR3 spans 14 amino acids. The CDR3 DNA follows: TGTGCCAGTAGACGCGGAGGAGGGTTCGATGAGCAGTTCTTC. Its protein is CASRRGGGFDEQFF.

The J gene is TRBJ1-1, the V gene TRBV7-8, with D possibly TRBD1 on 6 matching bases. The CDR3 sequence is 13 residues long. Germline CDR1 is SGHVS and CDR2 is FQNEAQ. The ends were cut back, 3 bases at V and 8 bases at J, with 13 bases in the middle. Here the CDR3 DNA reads TGTGCCAGCAGCTTCACCGGACAGAGCGAAGCTTTCTTT. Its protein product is CASSFTGQSEAFF.

CDR3 sequence reads: CASSHGGYNEQFF. CDR3 sequence (DNA): TGCGCCAGCAGCCATGGCGGCTACAATGAGCAGTTCTTC. The chain recombines TRBV4-3 with TRBJ2-1; D not certain. Germline-derived CDR1 and CDR2 are LGHNA and YSLEER. V was pared by 3 bases and J by 3 bases, with 6 bases between. The CDR3 runs 13 residues.

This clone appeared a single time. The DNA for the CDR3 is TGCGCCAGCAGCCAAGATTCGGGGGAGAAAAACATTCAGTACTTC. This encodes CASSQDSGEKNIQYF. The chain joins TRBV4-3 to TRBJ2-4; a possible D gene is TRBD2 (6 bases). The germline V gene has CDR1 LGHNA and CDR2 YSLEER. The V end lost 0 bases, the J end lost 4 bases, and 10 bases lay between the germline ends. This CDR3 has 15 amino acids.

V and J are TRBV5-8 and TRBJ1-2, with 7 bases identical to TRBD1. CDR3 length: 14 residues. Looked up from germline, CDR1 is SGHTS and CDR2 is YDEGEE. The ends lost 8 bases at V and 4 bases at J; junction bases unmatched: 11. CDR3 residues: CASILQGRSYGYTF. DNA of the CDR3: TGTGCCAGTATTCTACAGGGGCGCAGCTATGGCTACACCTTC. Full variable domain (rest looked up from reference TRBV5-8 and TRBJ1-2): EAGVTQSPTHLIKTRGQQATLRCSPISGHTSVYWYQQALGLGLQFLLWYDEGEERNRGNFPPRFSGRQFPNYSSELNVNALELEDSALYLCASILQGRSYGYTFGSGTRLTVV.

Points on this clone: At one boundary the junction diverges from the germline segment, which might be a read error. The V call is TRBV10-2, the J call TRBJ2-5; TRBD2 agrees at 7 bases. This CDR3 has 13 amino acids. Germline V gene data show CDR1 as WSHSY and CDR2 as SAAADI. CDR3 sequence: CASSESPSITSDF. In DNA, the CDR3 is TGCGCCAGCAGTGAGTCCCCTTCGATAACTAGCGACTTC.

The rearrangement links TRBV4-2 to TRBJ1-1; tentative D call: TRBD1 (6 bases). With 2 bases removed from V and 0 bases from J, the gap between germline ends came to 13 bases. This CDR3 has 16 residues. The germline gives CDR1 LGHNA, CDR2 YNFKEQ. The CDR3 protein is CASSQTTGQLNTEAFF. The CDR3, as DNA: TGTGCCAGCAGCCAAACGACCGGACAGCTGAACACTGAAGCTTTCTTT.

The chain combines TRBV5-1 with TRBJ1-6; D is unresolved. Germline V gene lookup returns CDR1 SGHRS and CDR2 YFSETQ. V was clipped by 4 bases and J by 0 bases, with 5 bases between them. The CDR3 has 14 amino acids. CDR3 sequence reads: CASSPSSYNSPLHF. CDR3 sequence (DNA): TGCGCCAGCAGCCCGAGCTCCTATAATTCACCCCTCCACTTT.

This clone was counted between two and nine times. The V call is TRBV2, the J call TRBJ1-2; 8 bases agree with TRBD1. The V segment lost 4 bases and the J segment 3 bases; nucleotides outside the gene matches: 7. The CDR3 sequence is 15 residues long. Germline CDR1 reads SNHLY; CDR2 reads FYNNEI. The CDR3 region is CASSALKTGDYGYTF. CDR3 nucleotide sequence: TGTGCCAGCAGTGCCCTCAAGACAGGGGACTATGGCTACACCTTC.

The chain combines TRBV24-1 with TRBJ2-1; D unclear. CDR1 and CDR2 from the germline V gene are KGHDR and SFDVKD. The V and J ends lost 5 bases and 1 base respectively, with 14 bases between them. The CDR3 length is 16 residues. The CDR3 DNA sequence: TGTGCCACCAGTGGGGATCAGGCGAAATCCTACAATGAGCAGTTCTTC. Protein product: CATSGDQAKSYNEQFF.

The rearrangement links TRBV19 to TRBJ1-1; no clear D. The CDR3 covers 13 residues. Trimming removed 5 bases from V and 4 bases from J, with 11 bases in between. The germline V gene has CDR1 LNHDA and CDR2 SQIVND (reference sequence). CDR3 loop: CASSVAWGTEAFF. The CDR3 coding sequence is TGTGCCAGTAGTGTGGCCTGGGGCACTGAAGCTTTCTTT. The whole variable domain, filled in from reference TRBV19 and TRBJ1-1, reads DGGITQSPKYLFRKEGQNVTLSCEQNLNHDAMYWYRQDPGQGLRLIYYSQIVNDFQKGDIAEGYSVSREKKESFPLTVTSAQKNPTAFYLCASSVAWGTEAFFGQGTRLTVV.

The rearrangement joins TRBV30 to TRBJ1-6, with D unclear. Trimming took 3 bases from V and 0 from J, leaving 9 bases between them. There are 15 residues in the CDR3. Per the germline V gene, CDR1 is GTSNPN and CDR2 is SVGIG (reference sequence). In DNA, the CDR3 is TGTGCCTGGAGAGGCGCGGGCTCCTATAATTCACCCCTCCACTTT. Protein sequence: CAWRGAGSYNSPLHF.

In nucleotides, the CDR3 is TGTGCCAGCAGTCCCATCCCCAAGACAGAGACCCAGTACTTC. This translates into CASSPIPKTETQYF. The chain uses TRBV27 and TRBJ2-5; D gene uncertain. V lost 5 bases and J lost 4, with 14 bases in between. The germline CDR1 and CDR2 sequences are MNHEY and SMNVEV (reference sequence). The CDR3 length is 14 residues.

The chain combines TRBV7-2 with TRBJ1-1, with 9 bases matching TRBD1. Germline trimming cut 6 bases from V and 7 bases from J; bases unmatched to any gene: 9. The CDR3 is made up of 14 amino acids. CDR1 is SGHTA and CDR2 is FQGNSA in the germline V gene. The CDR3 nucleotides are TGTGCCAGCAGGCAACAGGGGGCGCGGGGTGAAGCTTTCTTT. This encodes CASRQQGARGEAFF.

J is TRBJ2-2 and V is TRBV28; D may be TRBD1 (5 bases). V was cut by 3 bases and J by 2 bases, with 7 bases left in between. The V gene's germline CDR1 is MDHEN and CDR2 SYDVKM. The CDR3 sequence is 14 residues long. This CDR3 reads CASSLTVNTGELFF. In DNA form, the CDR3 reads TGTGCCAGCAGTTTGACAGTAAACACCGGGGAGCTGTTTTTT.

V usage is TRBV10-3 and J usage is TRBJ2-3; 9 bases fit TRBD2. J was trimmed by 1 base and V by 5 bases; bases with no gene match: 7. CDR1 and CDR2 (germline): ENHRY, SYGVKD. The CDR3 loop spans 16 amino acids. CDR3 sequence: CAISSSAGGGTDTQYF. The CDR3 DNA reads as TGTGCCATCAGTTCCTCGGCGGGAGGGGGCACAGATACGCAGTATTTT.

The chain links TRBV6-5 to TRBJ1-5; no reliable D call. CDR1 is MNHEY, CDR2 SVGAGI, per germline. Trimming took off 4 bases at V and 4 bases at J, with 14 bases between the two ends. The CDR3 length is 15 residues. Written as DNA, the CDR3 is TGTGCCAGCAGTTCATCACCGACGGGGAATCAGCCCCAGCATTTT. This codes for CASSSSPTGNQPQHF.

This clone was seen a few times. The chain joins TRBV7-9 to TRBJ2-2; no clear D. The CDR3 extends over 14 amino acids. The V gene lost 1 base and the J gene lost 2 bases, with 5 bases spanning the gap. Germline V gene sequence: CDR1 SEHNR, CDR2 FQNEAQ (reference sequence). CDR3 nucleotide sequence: TGTGCCAGCAGCTTAGGTGCCAACACCGGGGAGCTGTTTTTT. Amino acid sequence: CASSLGANTGELFF.

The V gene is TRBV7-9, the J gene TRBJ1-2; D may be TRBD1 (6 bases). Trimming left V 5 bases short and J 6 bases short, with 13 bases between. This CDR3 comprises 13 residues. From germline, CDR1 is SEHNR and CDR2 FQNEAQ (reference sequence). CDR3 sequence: CASSPTGSDGYTF. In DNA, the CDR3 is TGTGCCAGCAGCCCCACAGGGTCCGATGGCTACACCTTC.

The CDR3 loop reads CASSLWGRATGNTIYF. The CDR3 bases are TGTGCCAGCAGTTTATGGGGCAGGGCGACTGGAAACACCATATATTTT. This sequence joins TRBV28 and TRBJ1-3; D is perhaps TRBD1 (5 bases). CDR3 size: 16 residues. Looked up from germline, CDR1 is MDHEN and CDR2 is SYDVKM. Trimming shortened V by 0 bases and J by 2 bases, and 11 bases separated the two germline ends. Combining the CDR3 with reference TRBV28 and TRBJ1-3 gives the whole variable domain DVKVTQSSRYLVKRTGEKVFLECVQDMDHENMFWYRQDPGLGLRLIYFSYDVKMKEKGDIPEGYSVSREKKERFSLILESASTNQTSMYLCASSLWGRATGNTIYFGEGSWLTVV.

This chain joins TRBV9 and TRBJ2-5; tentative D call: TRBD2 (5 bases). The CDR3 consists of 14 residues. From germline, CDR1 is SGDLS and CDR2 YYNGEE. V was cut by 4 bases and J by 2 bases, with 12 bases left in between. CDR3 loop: CASSLSPGQETQYF. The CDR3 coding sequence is TGTGCCAGCAGCCTTTCGCCGGGACAAGAGACCCAGTACTTC.

CDR3 loop: CASSVNGLSGTDTQYF. CDR3 nucleotide sequence: TGTGCCAGCAGCGTTAACGGGCTTTCTGGCACAGATACGCAGTATTTT. The J gene is TRBJ2-3, the V gene TRBV11-3; no clear D. The CDR3 length is 16 residues. Germline assignment: CDR1 SGHNT and CDR2 YENEEA. V lost 5 bases and J 1 base, leaving 16 bases between the germline ends.

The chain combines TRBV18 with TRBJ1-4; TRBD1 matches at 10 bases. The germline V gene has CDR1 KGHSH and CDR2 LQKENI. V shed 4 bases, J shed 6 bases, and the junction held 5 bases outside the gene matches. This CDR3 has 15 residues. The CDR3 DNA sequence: TGTGCCAGCTCACTAGACAGGGGGCAAGATGAAAAACTGTTTTTT. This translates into CASSLDRGQDEKLFF.

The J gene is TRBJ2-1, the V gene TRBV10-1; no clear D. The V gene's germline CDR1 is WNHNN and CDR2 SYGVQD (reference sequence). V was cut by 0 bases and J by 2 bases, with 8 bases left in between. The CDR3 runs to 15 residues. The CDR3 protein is CASSESAGAYNEQFF. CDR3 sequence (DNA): TGCGCCAGCAGTGAGTCAGCTGGAGCCTACAATGAGCAGTTCTTC.

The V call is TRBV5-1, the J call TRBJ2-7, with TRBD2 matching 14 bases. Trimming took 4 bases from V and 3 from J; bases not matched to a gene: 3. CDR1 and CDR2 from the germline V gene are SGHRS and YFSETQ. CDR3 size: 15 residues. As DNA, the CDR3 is TGCGCCAGCAGCGGGACTAGCGGGAGCGTCTACGAGCAGTACTTC. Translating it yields CASSGTSGSVYEQYF.

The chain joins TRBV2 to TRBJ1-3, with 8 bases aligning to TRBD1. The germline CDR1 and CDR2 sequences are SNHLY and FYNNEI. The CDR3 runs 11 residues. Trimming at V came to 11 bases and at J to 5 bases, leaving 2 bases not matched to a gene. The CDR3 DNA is TGTGCCGGGACAGGAAGAAACACCATATATTTT. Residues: CAGTGRNTIYF.

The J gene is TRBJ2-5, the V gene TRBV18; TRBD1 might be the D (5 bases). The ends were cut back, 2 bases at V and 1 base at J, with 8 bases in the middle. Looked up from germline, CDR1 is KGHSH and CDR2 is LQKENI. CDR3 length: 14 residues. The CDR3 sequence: CASSPTGAQETQYF. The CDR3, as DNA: TGTGCCAGCTCACCAACAGGTGCCCAAGAGACCCAGTACTTC.

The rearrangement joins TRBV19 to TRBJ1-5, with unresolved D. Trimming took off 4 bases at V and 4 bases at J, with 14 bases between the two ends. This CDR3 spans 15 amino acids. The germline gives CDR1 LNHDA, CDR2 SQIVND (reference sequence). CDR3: CASSNFGSPNQPQHF. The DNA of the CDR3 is TGTGCCAGTAGTAACTTTGGGTCCCCTAATCAGCCCCAGCATTTT.

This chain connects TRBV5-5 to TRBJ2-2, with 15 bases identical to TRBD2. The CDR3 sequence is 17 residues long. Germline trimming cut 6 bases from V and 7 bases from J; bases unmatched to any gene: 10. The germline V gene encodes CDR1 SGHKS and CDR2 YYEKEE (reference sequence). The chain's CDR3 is CASTWAGLAGGSGELFF. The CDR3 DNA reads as TGTGCCAGCACCTGGGCCGGACTAGCGGGAGGGAGCGGGGAGCTGTTTTTT.